The next 24 T cell receptor beta chains were all read from a single sample in a study of T cells in Graves' hyperthyroidism and ophthalmopathy. The investigators amplified TCR beta CDR3 regions from RNA transcripts. TCR CDR3 regions were first amplified by RT-PCR with HTBI primers. TCRdb analysed the multiplex PCR reads with MiXCR anew, one entry per CDR3 protein. The table includes approximately 400,000 distinct CDR3 sequences, 15% to 20% detected once. Sequenced input: blood. The receptors shown here come from a young woman with Graves' hyperthyroidism.

This clonotype has ten or more counts. The CDR3 loop reads CSAPYVGAPARETQYF. In nucleotides, the CDR3 is TGCAGTGCGCCCTACGTGGGGGCCCCCGCGAGAGAGACCCAGTACTTC. The chain joins TRBV20-1 to TRBJ2-5; a possible D gene is TRBD1 (6 bases). V was pared by 6 bases and J by 4 bases, with 24 bases between. In germline, CDR1 is DFQATT, CDR2 SNEGSKA (reference sequence). This CDR3 spans 16 amino acids.

The chain has TRBV3-1 and TRBJ1-2, with TRBD1 identical over 7 bases. Germline lookup yields CDR1 LGHDT and CDR2 YNNKEL (reference sequence). CDR3 length: 16 amino acids. Trimming removed 1 base from V and 7 bases from J; junction bases left unmatched: 12. In DNA form, the CDR3 reads TGTGCCAGCAGCCAAGGATCGGCGACAGGGTCCAGTGGCTACACCTTC. It specifies CASSQGSATGSSGYTF.

CDR3 sequence reads: CATSRDKGYNQPQHF. In DNA, the CDR3 is TGTGCCACCAGCAGAGATAAAGGGTACAATCAGCCCCAGCATTTT. The chain is built from TRBV15 and TRBJ1-5, with no clear D. The V and J ends lost 0 bases and 3 bases respectively, with 9 bases between them. Per the germline V gene, CDR1 is LNHNV and CDR2 is YYDKDF (reference sequence). The CDR3 is made up of 15 amino acids.

There are many counts of this clonotype. This chain joins TRBV6-4 and TRBJ2-2; 11 positions match TRBD1. The CDR3 runs to 15 residues. Trimming cost V 8 bases and J 3 bases; bases outside gene matches: 5. CDR1 and CDR2 (germline): MRHNA, SNTAGT. This chain's CDR3 is CASRLGQGDTGELFF. As DNA, the CDR3 is TGTGCCAGCCGCCTGGGACAGGGGGACACCGGGGAGCTGTTTTTT.

Ten or more counts support this clonotype. J is TRBJ1-5 and V is TRBV12-3 or TRBV12-4; D is unresolved. The ends were cut back, 0 bases at V and 5 bases at J, with 20 bases in the middle. This CDR3 is 18 amino acids long. For the CDR3, the DNA is TGTGCCAGCAGTTTAGCGCTATTCGGACCCTCGAGGGATCAGCCCCAGCATTTT. Translation: CASSLALFGPSRDQPQHF.

This clonotype has a count of ten or more. The DNA of the CDR3 is TGTGCCAGCAGCCCGACAGGTTCCGTAAACTATGGCTACACCTTC. Residues: CASSPTGSVNYGYTF. The rearrangement links TRBV5-4 to TRBJ1-2; D is possibly TRBD1 (6 bases). Germline CDR1 is SGHNT and CDR2 is YYREEE (reference sequence). The CDR3 totals 15 residues. V gave up 4 bases and J gave up 2 bases, with 15 bases separating them.

The sample holds many counts of this clonotype. The CDR3 DNA is TGTGCCAGCAGTTTCGACAGGAGTTTGAGGTACGAGCAGTACTTC. Protein product: CASSFDRSLRYEQYF. This rearrangement joins TRBV12-3 or TRBV12-4 to TRBJ2-7, with a possible D match to TRBD1 (6 bases). Trimming cost V 3 bases and J 4 bases, with 16 bases left between them. This CDR3 region has 15 residues.

With regard to this clonotype: The conserved phenylalanine or tryptophan normally closing the CDR3 is absent here, so this likely arose from a read error. The limits of the CDR3 on the DNA are not certain, so only TCRdb's listed CDR3 is given. The chain employs TRBV5-1 and TRBJ1-1; the table's D gene call, TRBD1, was not cross checked with the DNA. The CDR3 is 16 residues long, counting both termini. The germline V gene encodes CDR1 SGHRS and CDR2 YFSETQ. CDR3 sequence reads: CASSLEGLGRDTEACL.

This clonotype was recorded at least ten times. A much larger clone is a single base away; this may be a read error. The V gene is TRBV6-1, the J gene TRBJ1-1; D unresolved. The germline V gene has CDR1 MNHNS and CDR2 SASEGT. The CDR3 runs to 12 residues. CDR3 region: CTSSLTRTEAFF. For the CDR3, the DNA is TGTACCAGCAGTCTGACCCGCACTGAAGCTTTCTTT.

The table lists this clonotype with many counts. This chain links TRBV2 with TRBJ2-5; 8 nucleotides match TRBD1. The CDR3 spans 11 residues. V shed 11 bases, J shed 6 bases, and the junction held 5 bases outside the gene matches. Germline V gene data show CDR1 as SNHLY and CDR2 as FYNNEI. DNA for the CDR3: TGTGCCGGACAGGGTCTGAAGACCCAGTACTTC. It yields the protein CAGQGLKTQYF.

The chain employs TRBV5-1 and TRBJ1-1; a possible D gene is TRBD1 (5 bases). This CDR3 region has 15 residues. The V gene's germline CDR1 is SGHRS and CDR2 YFSETQ. V was clipped by 0 bases and J by 7 bases, with 16 bases between them. The CDR3 sequence: CASSLAGTSGGEAFF. The CDR3 DNA sequence: TGCGCCAGCAGCTTGGCCGGGACGTCTGGGGGTGAAGCTTTCTTT.

This clonotype occurred many times. The CDR3 is CASTTPVNTEAFF. CDR3 bases: TGTGCCAGCACGACCCCAGTGAACACTGAAGCTTTCTTT. The rearrangement uses TRBV11-1 and TRBJ1-1, with D unclear. The CDR3 is made up of 13 amino acids. Germline V lookup: CDR1 SGHAT, CDR2 FQDESV (reference sequence). Trimming cost V 7 bases and J 0 bases, with 9 bases left between them.

Many counts were recorded for this clonotype. The V call is TRBV2, the J call TRBJ2-7; 9 bases align to TRBD1. Unmatched junction bases numbered 5, after V lost 3 bases and J lost 2 bases. This CDR3 comprises 15 residues. Germline values: CDR1 SNHLY, CDR2 FYNNEI. The chain's CDR3 is CASSERTGETYEQYF. The CDR3 nucleotides read TGTGCCAGCAGTGAGAGGACAGGGGAGACCTACGAGCAGTACTTC.

The V call is TRBV11-2, the J call TRBJ1-2, with 8 positions matching TRBD1. The CDR3 consists of 13 residues. Germline loops: CDR1 SGHAT, CDR2 FQNNGV. J was trimmed by 8 bases and V by 8 bases; bases with no gene match: 10. CDR3 region: CASGPRTGRGYTF. DNA of the CDR3: TGTGCCAGCGGACCACGGACAGGGCGCGGCTACACCTTC.

At least ten counts were recorded for this clonotype. The CDR3 sequence is CASSDNDYQPQHF. CDR3 bases: TGTGCCAGCAGTGACAACGACTATCAGCCCCAGCATTTT. The chain is built from TRBV12-3 or TRBV12-4 and TRBJ1-5; D unresolved. The CDR3 length is 13 residues. Trimming shortened V by 5 bases and J by 5 bases, and 10 bases separated the two germline ends.

This clonotype was seen repeatedly, ten times or more. This chain links TRBV11-1 with TRBJ1-1; a possible D gene is TRBD1 (5 bases). Trimming left V 2 bases short and J 5 bases short, with 12 bases between. CDR1 SGHAT and CDR2 FQDESV come from the germline V gene (reference sequence). This CDR3 has 14 amino acids. The CDR3 sequence: CASSLRPGGTEAFF. Here the CDR3 DNA reads TGTGCCAGCAGCTTAAGGCCGGGGGGAACTGAAGCTTTCTTT.

The V and J genes are TRBV28 and TRBJ2-2, with 10 bases fitting TRBD2. Germline trimming cut 5 bases from V and 5 bases from J; bases unmatched to any gene: 17. This CDR3 has 19 amino acids. Germline assignment: CDR1 MDHEN and CDR2 SYDVKM. The DNA of the CDR3 is TGTGCCAGCAGTACCCCTCGACGGAGCGGGGGGGCCCGGACCGGGGAGCTGTTTTTT. Translated, it gives CASSTPRRSGGARTGELFF.

The V gene is TRBV28, the J gene TRBJ1-1; 11 bases agree with TRBD1. Germline V gene data show CDR1 as MDHEN and CDR2 as SYDVKM. Trimming cost V 4 bases and J 0 bases; bases outside gene matches: 7. The CDR3 has 17 amino acids. This CDR3 reads CASSYGTGQGVNTEAFF. The CDR3 DNA is TGTGCCAGCAGTTATGGGACGGGACAGGGGGTGAACACTGAAGCTTTCTTT.

This clonotype turned up a few times. The chain is built from TRBV2 and TRBJ2-7; weak D call: TRBD1 (6 bases). V shed 8 bases and J shed 2 bases, with 13 bases lying between them. The CDR3 covers 13 residues. CDR1 and CDR2 (germline): SNHLY, FYNNEI. The CDR3: CASHRTEAYEQYF. CDR3 bases: TGTGCCAGCCATCGGACAGAGGCCTACGAGCAGTACTTC.

This clonotype was picked up many times. The genes are TRBV12-3 or TRBV12-4 and TRBJ2-6; the D is unclear. The CDR3 runs to 15 residues. Trimming took off 3 bases at V and 8 bases at J, with 14 bases between the two ends. In DNA form, the CDR3 reads TGTGCCAGCAGTTTCGGCGGTATAAGCCCCAACGTCCTGACTTTC. This codes for CASSFGGISPNVLTF.

This clonotype was observed a few times. The chain carries TRBV18 and TRBJ1-3; D call uncertain. Germline values: CDR1 KGHSH, CDR2 LQKENI. The length of the CDR3 is 16 residues. V dropped 2 bases and J dropped 0 bases, with 11 bases sitting between them. The CDR3 sequence: CASSPSRVVSGNTIYF. In DNA form, the CDR3 reads TGTGCCAGCTCACCATCCCGTGTTGTCTCTGGAAACACCATATATTTT.

This clonotype appeared many times. This chain links TRBV7-9 with TRBJ1-5, with 7 bases fitting TRBD1. The CDR3 covers 14 residues. J gave up 8 bases and V 4 bases, and 8 bases lay outside the gene matches. Germline values: CDR1 SEHNR, CDR2 FQNEAQ (reference sequence). The CDR3 protein is CASSYDRAEEPQHF. CDR3 DNA sequence: TGTGCCAGCAGCTACGACAGGGCCGAGGAGCCCCAGCATTTT.

The rearrangement uses TRBV27 and TRBJ2-3; 9 nucleotides align to TRBD2. Trimming at V came to 6 bases and at J to 7 bases, leaving 14 bases not matched to a gene. The CDR3 runs 16 residues. Per the germline V gene, CDR1 is MNHEY and CDR2 is SMNVEV (reference sequence). CDR3 DNA sequence: TGTGCCAGCAGCTTCCCTATGGCGGGGGGGCTCTATACGCAGTATTTT. It codes for CASSFPMAGGLYTQYF.

Ten or more counts support this clonotype. This chain uses TRBV9 with TRBJ1-1, with 9 bases identical to TRBD1. CDR1 SGDLS and CDR2 YYNGEE come from the germline V gene. CDR3 length equals 17 residues. V shed 0 bases, J shed 1 base, and the junction held 7 bases outside the gene matches. In DNA, the CDR3 is TGTGCCAGCAGCGTAGAAGGACAGGGGCCAACGAACACTGAAGCTTTCTTT. This gives the protein CASSVEGQGPTNTEAFF.